This TCR beta chain was captured in a study of T-cell reconstitution after alpha-beta-depleted transplantation in children. Study-level results: Several hundred rapidly expanded clones from non-depleted graft cells reportedly supplied alpha-beta T cells about two months post-transplant. At day 60, the high TCRbeta diversity found in some patients originated from recipient T cells and thymic progenitors that had survived. One year after transplant, T-cell counts and diversity came mostly from newly produced T cells.

Concerning this clonotype: What it binds is unknown.

Unique molecular identifiers were used to barcode this TCRbeta library. MiXCR was run by TCRdb on the PCR reads, yielding one entry per CDR3 protein. The table lists 200,000 to 250,000 distinct CDR3 sequences, roughly 24% of them singletons. Looked up from germline, CDR1 is KGHSH and CDR2 is LQKENI. There are 18 residues in the CDR3. Trimming left V 6 bases short and J 2 bases short, with 24 bases between. This clonotype was sampled from a girl aged 2-10 years with Fanconi anemia, due to receive a stem cell transplant. The gene calls are TRBV18 and TRBJ2-3; TRBD2 is a possible D gene (5 bases). Sample: PBMCs, taken before TCRalphabeta/CD19-depleted stem cell transplant. CDR3 amino acids: CASSLRVLAAGVTDTQYF. As DNA, the CDR3 is TGTGCCAGCTCGCTGAGAGTTCTAGCCGCTGGGGTCACAGATACGCAGTATTTT.